This paragraph covers one T cell receptor (beta chain) sequence. This sample was taken from a study of CD8 T cells in Susac syndrome. cDNA came from approximately 0.5 to 1 ug RNA primed by random hexamers. One entry per CDR3 protein, called by TCRdb with MiXCR from the immunoSEQ multiplex PCR reads. The top ten clones hold 0.2% to 0.25% of a sample with about 150,000 distinct CDR3 sequences, about 94% of them seen once. CDR1 and CDR2 from the germline V gene are SGDLS and YYNGEE. The ends were cut back, 4 bases at V and 1 base at J, with 15 bases in the middle. The CDR3 is 15 residues long. The TCR was taken from a human donor with multiple sclerosis. The sequenced sample consisted of CD8+ T cells from PBMCs. The rearrangement uses TRBV9 and TRBJ2-7, with D perhaps TRBD1 (6 bases). In nucleotides, the CDR3 is TGTGCCAGCAGCCCCTACGAACAGGGATCCTACGAGCAGTACTTC. It codes for CASSPYEQGSYEQYF. The whole variable domain, filled in from reference TRBV9 and TRBJ2-7, reads DSGVTQTPKHLITATGQRVTLRCSPRSGDLSVYWYQQSLDQGLQFLIQYYNGEERAKGNILERFSAQQFPDLHSELNLSSLELGDSALYFCASSPYEQGSYEQYFGPGTRLTVT.